These 14 T cell receptor beta chains came from one sample sequenced in a study of cytomegalovirus exposure and HLA in healthy donors. PCR amplification relied on 60 Vbeta primers (plus 13 Jbeta primers). Sequencing was performed with immunoSEQ multiplex PCR; in TCRdb, only in-frame clones are kept and a portion is missing. This table holds more than 100,000 clones, over 60% found once. Sequencing was performed on PBMCs. The receptors were gathered from a female donor in good health and CMV-seropositive.

The chain combines TRBV15 with TRBJ2-7; TRBD2 aligns across 7 bases. With 3 bases clipped from V and 4 bases from J, the junction kept 6 bases outside the gene matches. The CDR3 runs 14 residues. Per germline, CDR1 LNHNV and CDR2 YYDKDF (reference sequence). The CDR3 protein is CATSRGGEEYEQYF. The DNA of the CDR3 is TGTGCCACCAGCAGGGGGGGGGAGGAGTACGAGCAGTACTTC. The full variable domain, in which reference TRBV15 and TRBJ2-7 provide the parts outside the CDR3, is DAMVIQNPRYQVTQFGKPVTLSCSQTLNHNVMYWYQQKSSQAPKLLFHYYDKDFNNEADTPDNFQSRRPNTSFCFLDIRSPGLGDTAMYLCATSRGGEEYEQYFGPGTRLTVT.

This clone was picked up one time. The genes are TRBV5-6 and TRBJ2-5; D is undetermined. The DNA end is more similar to TRBJ2-7, so the J call may be wrong. This CDR3 is built from 12 residues. Germline assignment: CDR1 SGHDT and CDR2 YYEEEE. CDR3 in amino acids: CASSLRFYEQYF. CDR3 nucleotides: TGTGCCAGCAGCTTGCGGTTCTACGAGCAGTACTTC.

The J gene is TRBJ2-7, the V gene TRBV5-1; maybe TRBD1 (6 bases). V shed 4 bases and J shed 4 bases, with 15 bases lying between them. This CDR3 is built from 14 residues. Germline lookup yields CDR1 SGHRS and CDR2 YFSETQ. The CDR3 here is CASSAHGQLYEQYF. The CDR3 coding sequence is TGCGCCAGCAGCGCACACGGACAGCTATACGAGCAGTACTTC.

This clone has only a few counts. This chain uses TRBV10-3 with TRBJ2-2, with 7 bases matching TRBD2. Germline CDR1 and CDR2: ENHRY and SYGVKD. The CDR3 totals 16 residues. J gave up 0 bases and V 2 bases, and 3 bases lay outside the gene matches. CDR3 DNA: TGTGCCATCAGTGAGCCGGCGGGGGCGAACACCGGGGAGCTGTTTTTT. Its protein is CAISEPAGANTGELFF.

The chain joins TRBV5-6 to TRBJ1-5; TRBD1 agrees at 8 bases. V shed 1 base, J shed 11 bases, and the junction held 11 bases outside the gene matches. The germline gives CDR1 SGHDT, CDR2 YYEEEE. CDR3 length: 15 residues. The CDR3 is CASSLRRTGPSAQHF. In nucleotides, the CDR3 is TGTGCCAGCAGCTTGAGGAGGACAGGGCCTTCGGCCCAGCATTTT. Filled out from reference TRBV5-6 and TRBJ1-5, the complete variable domain reads DAGVTQSPTHLIKTRGQQVTLRCSPKSGHDTVSWYQQALGQGPQFIFQYYEEEERQRGNFPDRFSGHQFPNYSSELNVNALLLGDSALYLCASSLRRTGPSAQHFGDGTRLSIL.

The chain joins TRBV18 to TRBJ2-1; the D gene is possibly TRBD2 (5 bases). V was clipped by 0 bases and J by 11 bases, with 8 bases between them. The CDR3 totals 12 residues. CDR1 and CDR2 (germline): KGHSH, LQKENI. The CDR3 DNA reads as TGTGCCAGCTCACCACCTGAGCGGAAGCAGTTCTTC. Translation gives CASSPPERKQFF.

This clone has only one observation. The rearrangement joins TRBV2 to TRBJ2-1; TRBD2 aligns across 11 bases. Germline CDR1 reads SNHLY; CDR2 reads FYNNEI. The CDR3 loop spans 14 amino acids. The trim removed 7 bases at V and 6 bases at J, leaving 5 bases unmatched. The CDR3 here is CASTISGGGNEQFF. The CDR3 region has the DNA TGTGCCAGCACAATTAGCGGGGGGGGCAATGAGCAGTTCTTC.

The table lists this clone with a few counts. V usage is TRBV5-1 and J usage is TRBJ2-5; 8 nucleotides line up with TRBD2. The CDR3 is 15 residues long. V gave up 5 bases and J gave up 2 bases; unmatched junction bases: 8. Looked up from germline, CDR1 is SGHRS and CDR2 is YFSETQ. The CDR3 spells CASSRASGHQETQYF. CDR3 DNA: TGCGCCAGCAGTCGGGCTAGCGGGCATCAAGAGACCCAGTACTTC.

The chain links TRBV14 to TRBJ1-2; D is unresolved. CDR3 length equals 14 residues. Trimming cost V 0 bases and J 7 bases, with 12 bases left between them. The germline V gene has CDR1 SGHDN and CDR2 FVKESK. The CDR3 protein is CASSQERSSSGYTF. CDR3 sequence (DNA): TGTGCCAGCAGCCAAGAGAGAAGTTCCTCTGGCTACACCTTC.

V gene TRBV6-5 combines with J gene TRBJ1-6, with a tentative D call TRBD1 (5 bases). The V end lost 6 bases, the J end lost 7 bases, and 16 bases lay between the germline ends. The CDR3 has 15 residues. The germline gives CDR1 MNHEY, CDR2 SVGAGI. CDR3: CASSPPPGGNSPLHF. CDR3 coding DNA: TGTGCCAGCAGCCCTCCTCCCGGGGGGAATTCACCCCTCCACTTT.

This clone has just a few counts. J is TRBJ2-2 and V is TRBV19; 9 bases agree with TRBD2. J gave up 5 bases and V 4 bases, and 14 bases lay outside the gene matches. The CDR3 is made up of 18 amino acids. The germline V gene encodes CDR1 LNHDA and CDR2 SQIVND (reference sequence). CDR3 DNA: TGTGCCAGTAGTAAATACAGGGTAGCGGGGGATCATACCGGGGAGCTGTTTTTT. Amino acid sequence: CASSKYRVAGDHTGELFF.

Turning to this clone: A junction boundary mismatches the germline segment, possibly from a read error. The chain recombines TRBV7-9 with TRBJ1-1; TRBD1 matches 8 bases. Germline V gene data show CDR1 as SEHNR and CDR2 as FQNEAQ (reference sequence). This CDR3 comprises 12 residues. Here the CDR3 DNA reads TGTTCCAGCAGCCCCGGGGACAGGGAAGCTTTCTTT. The encoded protein is CSSSPGDREAFF.

This chain joins TRBV19 and TRBJ1-3; D perhaps matches TRBD1 (6 bases). The CDR3 is made up of 14 amino acids. From germline, CDR1 is LNHDA and CDR2 SQIVND (reference sequence). With 7 bases removed from V and 4 bases from J, the gap between germline ends came to 14 bases. The CDR3, as DNA: TGTGCCAGTACCGGCGCGGGGGCCGGAAACACCATATATTTT. As protein: CASTGAGAGNTIYF.

The chain joins TRBV11-1 to TRBJ2-1, with TRBD1 matching 7 bases. This CDR3 is 15 amino acids long. Per germline, CDR1 SGHAT and CDR2 FQDESV (reference sequence). Trimming removed 0 bases from V and 5 bases from J; junction bases left unmatched: 4. Written as DNA, the CDR3 is TGTGCCAGCAGCTTAGCGGGACAGCCGAACAATGAGCAGTTCTTC. Protein sequence: CASSLAGQPNNEQFF. Full variable domain (rest looked up from reference TRBV11-1 and TRBJ2-1): EAEVAQSPRYKITEKSQAVAFWCDPISGHATLYWYRQILGQGPELLVQFQDESVVDDSQLPKDRFSAERLKGVDSTLKIQPAELGDSAMYLCASSLAGQPNNEQFFGPGTRLTVL.